The rows below give T cell receptor beta chains drawn from one sample of a study of cytomegalovirus exposure and HLA in healthy donors. Method: immunoSEQ multiplex PCR; TCRdb's copy keeps in-frame clones and lacks some. This listing includes tens of thousands of clones. The specimen sequenced was PBMCs. The source of these receptors is a woman aged 50 to 65 in good health and CMV-seropositive. The CDR3 runs from the conserved cysteine through the conserved F or W. The D gene is left open where the match is weak.

TRBD1,TRBV4-1,CASSQHPQGAGETQYF
TRBD2,TRBV18,CASSPTASGITDTQYF
NA,TRBV7-2,CASSPRVGGGNTIYF
NA,TRBV5-4,CASSFPGVTEAFF
TRBD1,TRBV28,CASRSPGQGFYQPQHF
TRBD1,TRBV19,CASSIPDRAYEQYF
NA,TRBV5-4,CASSPESRGYGYTF
TRBD2,TRBV7-9,CASSSSGLAVYSYNEQFF
TRBD1,TRBV18,CASAQTGGLSNQPQHF
TRBD1,TRBV6-4,CASSPGQATYGYTF
NA,TRBV28,CASREVVNSPLHF
NA,TRBV19,CASRGGRYNSNQPQHF
NA,TRBV28,CASRDTQGIQYF
NA,TRBV5-1,CASSLAELAVNEQFF
TRBD2,TRBV9,CASSIRATSGTDTQYF
TRBD1,TRBV18,CASSRQGTNEKLFF
TRBD2,TRBV11-2,CASSLLGGGVGETQYF
TRBD2,TRBV18,CASSPPPGLATEQYF
NA,TRBV19,CASSPQAGIEAFF
TRBD1,TRBV4-3,CASSQSPRTGGTYEQYF
NA,TRBV7-2,CASSPLAFATNEKLFF
TRBD1,TRBV2,CASISGTGPLTSYGYTF
NA,TRBV10-1,CASSEFQLTEAFF
NA,TRBV7-2,CASSLELLDNEQFF
TRBD1,TRBV7-2,CASSLAGQGAGEQYF
TRBD2,TRBV4-3,CASSQVFLAGYHEQYF
TRBD1,TRBV25-1,CASSDLTGAGAEAFF
TRBD1,TRBV18,CASSLGQGNTGELFF
NA,TRBV5-5,CASSIANLHEQYF
NA,TRBV5-6,CASSLVQDIGYGYTF
NA,TRBV19,CASRGVEGVGYTF
TRBD2,TRBV7-9,CASSLGAGGVTYEQYF
NA,TRBV6-5,CASTPTSASSYEQYF
TRBD1,TRBV19,CASSPDRDQPQHF
TRBD1,TRBV11-2,CASSPQMTGESGYTF
NA,TRBV9,CASSVSAVQETQYF
NA,TRBV4-3,CASSQDWVGGNEKLFF
NA,TRBV15,CATSRNRGNEQFF
NA,TRBV5-1,CASSHQGGSNQPQHF
NA,TRBV11-2,CASSSPGSGDYEQYF
NA,TRBV5-1,CASSGTRGRTEAFF
NA,TRBV5-1,CASSSGQQGETQYF
TRBD1,TRBV4-3,CASSRGQGSYGYTF
TRBD1,TRBV13,CASSLAGEGASQPQHF
NA,TRBV6-5,CASCSGEGWNYGYTF
TRBD1,TRBV30,CAWSVLDRPYYGYTF
TRBD1,TRBV4-3,CASSQQDRVTEAFF
NA,TRBV30,CAWSTAGFVNTEAFF